What follows are 29 T cell receptor beta chains derived from one specimen sequenced in a study of Ad26.COV2.S vaccination and SARS-CoV-2 variants. Clones were read by immunoSEQ multiplex PCR, and TCRdb kept only the in-frame ones, dropping some. The sample lists roughly 350,000 clones; about 88% were seen once. Treatment defined: some 19 received Ad26.COV2.S at low or high dose, single or two shots; roughly five received placebo; per-sample allocation not given. Sample collection was performed on day 63 after the first vaccine or placebo injection. Material: peripheral blood, obtained in a trial of Ad26.COV2.S vaccine versus placebo. The receptors originated from a person between 18 and 59 years old who received the Ad26.COV2.S COVID-19 vaccine or a placebo.

V usage is TRBV9 and J usage is TRBJ2-2; 9 bases are a match to TRBD2. There are 16 residues in the CDR3. The V segment lost 0 bases and the J segment 6 bases; nucleotides outside the gene matches: 6. CDR1 and CDR2 (germline): SGDLS, YYNGEE. In nucleotides, the CDR3 is TGTGCCAGCAGCGTAGTTAGCGGGAGAGGGTCCGGGGAGCTGTTTTTT. Protein: CASSVVSGRGSGELFF.

The chain is built from TRBV27 and TRBJ2-7, with 10 bases aligning to TRBD2. CDR1 is MNHEY, CDR2 SMNVEV, per germline (reference sequence). The CDR3 loop spans 16 amino acids. V trimming: 7 bases; J trimming: 7 bases; junction bases outside the gene matches: 16. CDR3 sequence reads: CASIPLSSGRMGEQYF. CDR3 in DNA: TGTGCCAGCATCCCTCTTTCTAGCGGGAGAATGGGTGAGCAGTACTTC.

The J gene is TRBJ1-2, the V gene TRBV5-1; the match to TRBD1 covers 8 bases. Germline trimming cut 5 bases from V and 4 bases from J; bases unmatched to any gene: 7. Germline lookup yields CDR1 SGHRS and CDR2 YFSETQ. The CDR3 is 14 residues long. In DNA form, the CDR3 reads TGCGCCAGCAGGACACCGGGACAGGTCTATGGCTACACCTTC. It specifies CASRTPGQVYGYTF.

About this clone itself: Other DNA sequences in this sample translate to the same CDR3. The chain uses TRBV9 and TRBJ1-1; D gene uncertain. Trimming removed 3 bases from V and 1 base from J, with 7 bases in between. CDR3 length: 13 residues. Per germline, CDR1 SGDLS and CDR2 YYNGEE. CDR3 amino acids: CASSATGNTEAFF. The CDR3 DNA is TGTGCCAGCAGCGCTACTGGGAACACTGAAGCTTTCTTT.

The V and J genes are TRBV28 and TRBJ2-7; TRBD2 agrees at 9 bases. CDR1 and CDR2 from the germline V gene are MDHEN and SYDVKM. This CDR3 spans 16 amino acids. J lost 0 bases, V lost 4 bases, and 7 bases had no gene match. CDR3 DNA sequence: TGTGCCAGCAGTTACCCCCTAGCGGGAAGCTCCTACGAGCAGTACTTC. It translates to CASSYPLAGSSYEQYF.

The chain has TRBV2 and TRBJ1-3; weak D call: TRBD1 (5 bases). The CDR3 is made up of 14 amino acids. Looked up from germline, CDR1 is SNHLY and CDR2 is FYNNEI. With 6 bases removed from V and 0 bases from J, the gap between germline ends came to 9 bases. CDR3 coding DNA: TGTGCCAGCAGGGCAGGGAGCTCTGGAAACACCATATATTTT. This codes for CASRAGSSGNTIYF.

V gene TRBV9 combines with J gene TRBJ2-1; D perhaps matches TRBD1 (5 bases). This CDR3 is built from 15 residues. V shed 0 bases and J shed 7 bases, with 14 bases lying between them. From germline, CDR1 is SGDLS and CDR2 YYNGEE. CDR3 bases: TGTGCCAGCAGCGTAGGGGGCAGCCCTGGGAATGAGCAGTTCTTC. Its translation is CASSVGGSPGNEQFF.

This clone was recorded a few times. The V and J genes are TRBV6-5 and TRBJ1-2; no clear D gene. The V end lost 4 bases, the J end lost 6 bases, and 12 bases lay between the germline ends. CDR3 length equals 13 residues. Germline CDR1 and CDR2: MNHEY and SVGAGI. Here the CDR3 reads CASSLRASNGYTF. The CDR3, as DNA: TGTGCCAGCAGTTTGCGGGCCAGTAATGGCTACACCTTC.

The chain recombines TRBV7-3 with TRBJ2-2, with 7 bases matching TRBD1. The CDR3 loop spans 14 amino acids. Trimming at V came to 5 bases and at J to 6 bases, leaving 6 bases not matched to a gene. Looked up from germline, CDR1 is SGHTA and CDR2 is FQGTGA. The CDR3 loop reads CASSLKQGSGELFF. The CDR3 nucleotides are TGTGCCAGCAGCCTAAAACAGGGGTCCGGGGAGCTGTTTTTT.

The V gene is TRBV4-2, the J gene TRBJ1-2; D gene ambiguous. Germline assignment: CDR1 LGHNA and CDR2 YNFKEQ. V was trimmed by 1 base and J by 9 bases, leaving 12 bases between them. The CDR3 is 13 residues long. CDR3 nucleotides: TGTGCCAGCAGCCAAGGGGCCCGAGAGAGCTACACCTTC. Residues: CASSQGARESYTF.

The V call is TRBV4-1, the J call TRBJ1-4; 8 bases are shared with TRBD1. The germline V gene has CDR1 MGHRA and CDR2 YSYEKL. With 2 bases clipped from V and 5 bases from J, the junction kept 7 bases outside the gene matches. CDR3 size: 16 residues. The CDR3 reads CASSQPKTGGNEKLFF. CDR3 sequence (DNA): TGCGCCAGCAGCCAACCGAAAACAGGGGGGAATGAAAAACTGTTTTTT.

V gene TRBV9 combines with J gene TRBJ1-3; unclear D gene. V lost 0 bases and J lost 0, with 16 bases in between. The CDR3 totals 18 residues. Germline CDR1 is SGDLS and CDR2 is YYNGEE. The CDR3 sequence: CASSVDPSGRDSGNTIYF. The CDR3 DNA is TGTGCCAGCAGCGTAGACCCCAGCGGACGGGACTCTGGAAACACCATATATTTT.

The V gene is TRBV5-4, the J gene TRBJ1-1; 8 bases match TRBD1. J lost 0 bases, V lost 4 bases, and 8 bases had no gene match. This CDR3 comprises 16 residues. Germline CDR1 and CDR2: SGHNT and YYREEE (reference sequence). The CDR3 DNA reads as TGTGCCAGCAGCGCAGGGGGCAGGAGGATGAACACTGAAGCTTTCTTT. This encodes CASSAGGRRMNTEAFF.

This sequence joins TRBV30 and TRBJ1-6, with D tentatively TRBD1 (5 bases). The CDR3 covers 17 residues. Germline V gene data show CDR1 as GTSNPN and CDR2 as SVGIG (reference sequence). With 6 bases removed from V and 6 bases from J, the gap between germline ends came to 24 bases. CDR3: CACRFLSGITGNSPLHF. CDR3 nucleotides: TGTGCCTGTCGTTTTTTGTCAGGGATAACCGGTAATTCACCCCTCCACTTT.

The chain couples TRBV10-3 to TRBJ2-7, with D perhaps matching TRBD2 (5 bases). V was trimmed by 0 bases and J by 4 bases, leaving 7 bases between them. Germline CDR1 reads ENHRY; CDR2 reads SYGVKD. The CDR3 is 13 amino acids. CDR3 sequence reads: CAISESGGYEQYF. CDR3 DNA sequence: TGTGCCATCAGTGAGTCTGGAGGTTACGAGCAGTACTTC.

The count of this clone is one. This chain joins TRBV28 and TRBJ2-7, with 7 bases fitting TRBD2. Germline assignment: CDR1 MDHEN and CDR2 SYDVKM. The CDR3 has 13 residues. After removal of 7 bases from V and 4 bases from J, the junction contained 7 bases not matched to a gene. The CDR3 nucleotides read TGTGCCAGCACGGGGGGTTCTAAATACGAGCAGTACTTC. Translating it yields CASTGGSKYEQYF.

This clone was seen only once. The gene calls are TRBV11-2 and TRBJ1-1; a weak D match, TRBD1 (5 bases). The CDR3 loop spans 15 amino acids. Germline loops: CDR1 SGHAT, CDR2 FQNNGV. V was pared by 8 bases and J by 3 bases, with 19 bases between. In DNA, the CDR3 is TGTGCCAGCGTGCCGGCCCGGGACCGATACACTGAAGCTTTCTTT. This gives the protein CASVPARDRYTEAFF.

The chain employs TRBV7-2 and TRBJ1-1; D possibly corresponds to TRBD1 (6 bases). The CDR3 runs to 13 residues. The germline gives CDR1 SGHTA, CDR2 FQGNSA. V gave up 1 base and J gave up 7 bases, with 10 bases separating them. This CDR3 reads CASSLDREGEAFF. CDR3 coding DNA: TGTGCCAGCAGCTTAGACAGGGAAGGTGAAGCTTTCTTT.

As concerns this clone: The same CDR3 arises from other DNA sequences in this sample as well. The V call is TRBV7-8, the J call TRBJ2-5; D is ambiguous. Trimming removed 1 base at V and 0 bases at J, with 6 bases between. This CDR3 region has 14 residues. CDR1 SGHVS and CDR2 FQNEAQ come from the germline V gene. The DNA for the CDR3 is TGTGCCAGCAGCTTAGGCCGGTACCAAGAGACCCAGTACTTC. Its translation is CASSLGRYQETQYF.

In this sample, this clone turned up once. Distinct nucleotide sequences in the sample also encode this CDR3. The V call is TRBV6-5, the J call TRBJ2-7, with D tentatively TRBD2 (6 bases). Germline assignment: CDR1 MNHEY and CDR2 SVGAGI. There are 13 residues in the CDR3. V was trimmed by 3 bases and J by 3 bases, leaving 9 bases between them. The CDR3: CASSYSGNYEQYF. DNA for the CDR3: TGTGCCAGCAGTTATAGCGGAAACTACGAGCAGTACTTC.

The chain is built from TRBV29-1 and TRBJ2-1; D is possibly TRBD2 (5 bases). The CDR3 is 16 residues long. V was cut by 6 bases and J by 8 bases, with 26 bases left in between. Germline lookup yields CDR1 SQVTM and CDR2 ANQGSEA. CDR3 loop: CSVPSSEVGLIHEQFF. CDR3 bases: TGCAGCGTACCAAGTTCGGAGGTAGGATTGATTCATGAGCAGTTCTTC.

The chain combines TRBV4-1 with TRBJ2-2; no definite D call. The CDR3 totals 13 residues. Germline V CDR1 and CDR2: MGHRA, YSYEKL. Trimming left V 4 bases short and J 2 bases short, with 5 bases between. The CDR3 DNA follows: TGCGCCAGCAGCCGGGGTAACACCGGGGAGCTGTTTTTT. Protein sequence: CASSRGNTGELFF.

This clone was observed a handful of times. The J gene is TRBJ2-5, the V gene TRBV29-1; 7 positions match TRBD1. Germline loops: CDR1 SQVTM, CDR2 ANQGSEA. Germline trimming cut 7 bases from V and 1 base from J; bases unmatched to any gene: 3. The CDR3 runs to 12 residues. CDR3 protein: CSAYRGQETQYF. CDR3 coding DNA: TGCAGCGCGTACAGGGGCCAAGAGACCCAGTACTTC.

Only a few counts were recorded for this clone. The gene calls are TRBV2 and TRBJ1-3, with no clear D. The CDR3 totals 18 residues. V was shortened by 5 bases and J by 2 bases, with 22 bases between the two germline ends. Germline CDR1 reads SNHLY; CDR2 reads FYNNEI. The CDR3 spells CASSLRRAPGGTGNTIYF. In DNA form, the CDR3 reads TGTGCCAGCAGTCTAAGACGAGCCCCGGGAGGGACTGGAAACACCATATATTTT.

The CDR3 DNA reads as TGTGCCTGGACACGACAGTATGGCTACACCTTC. As protein: CAWTRQYGYTF. The V call is TRBV30, the J call TRBJ1-2, with D perhaps TRBD1 (5 bases). The V gene lost 4 bases and the J gene lost 5 bases, with 8 bases spanning the gap. Germline V lookup: CDR1 GTSNPN, CDR2 SVGIG (reference sequence). The CDR3 loop spans 11 amino acids.

This sequence joins TRBV19 and TRBJ1-5, with D perhaps TRBD1 (5 bases). The CDR3 contains 15 residues. Per germline, CDR1 LNHDA and CDR2 SQIVND (reference sequence). Trimming took off 7 bases at V and 0 bases at J, with 13 bases between the two ends. The DNA of the CDR3 is TGTGCCAGTAATCAAGCGGGGGTTAGCAATCAGCCCCAGCATTTT. Amino acid sequence: CASNQAGVSNQPQHF. The whole variable domain, filled in from reference TRBV19 and TRBJ1-5, reads DGGITQSPKYLFRKEGQNVTLSCEQNLNHDAMYWYRQDPGQGLRLIYYSQIVNDFQKGDIAEGYSVSREKKESFPLTVTSAQKNPTAFYLCASNQAGVSNQPQHFGDGTRLSIL.

This clone was picked up a small number of times. The chain joins TRBV29-1 to TRBJ2-1; D unclear. The CDR3 totals 10 residues. Germline-derived CDR1 and CDR2 are SQVTM and ANQGSEA. The V and J ends lost 4 bases and 9 bases respectively, with 7 bases between them. CDR3 DNA sequence: TGCAGCGTTGGGGAAATTGAGCAGTTCTTC. Translating gives CSVGEIEQFF.

This sequence joins TRBV6-5 and TRBJ1-1, with D tentatively TRBD1 (6 bases). The CDR3 length is 14 residues. The V end lost 2 bases, the J end lost 2 bases, and 9 bases lay between the germline ends. In germline, CDR1 is MNHEY, CDR2 SVGAGI. The CDR3, as DNA: TGTGCCAGCAGTTACGTACAGGGAAACACTGAAGCTTTCTTT. Protein: CASSYVQGNTEAFF.

The table lists this clone with a few counts. In DNA form, the CDR3 reads TGTGCCAGCAGCTTTGTCCGGGTAGAGTATGGCTACACCTTC. Amino acid sequence: CASSFVRVEYGYTF. The chain uses TRBV7-9 and TRBJ1-2, with D uncertain. The germline V gene has CDR1 SEHNR and CDR2 FQNEAQ (reference sequence). V was clipped by 3 bases and J by 5 bases, with 13 bases between them. The CDR3 has 14 residues. The variable domain in full, completed from reference TRBV7-9 and TRBJ1-2, reads DTGVSQNPRHKITKRGQNVTFRCDPISEHNRLYWYRQTLGQGPEFLTYFQNEAQLEKSRLLSDRFSAERPKGSFSTLEIQRTEQGDSAMYLCASSFVRVEYGYTFGSGTRLTVV.